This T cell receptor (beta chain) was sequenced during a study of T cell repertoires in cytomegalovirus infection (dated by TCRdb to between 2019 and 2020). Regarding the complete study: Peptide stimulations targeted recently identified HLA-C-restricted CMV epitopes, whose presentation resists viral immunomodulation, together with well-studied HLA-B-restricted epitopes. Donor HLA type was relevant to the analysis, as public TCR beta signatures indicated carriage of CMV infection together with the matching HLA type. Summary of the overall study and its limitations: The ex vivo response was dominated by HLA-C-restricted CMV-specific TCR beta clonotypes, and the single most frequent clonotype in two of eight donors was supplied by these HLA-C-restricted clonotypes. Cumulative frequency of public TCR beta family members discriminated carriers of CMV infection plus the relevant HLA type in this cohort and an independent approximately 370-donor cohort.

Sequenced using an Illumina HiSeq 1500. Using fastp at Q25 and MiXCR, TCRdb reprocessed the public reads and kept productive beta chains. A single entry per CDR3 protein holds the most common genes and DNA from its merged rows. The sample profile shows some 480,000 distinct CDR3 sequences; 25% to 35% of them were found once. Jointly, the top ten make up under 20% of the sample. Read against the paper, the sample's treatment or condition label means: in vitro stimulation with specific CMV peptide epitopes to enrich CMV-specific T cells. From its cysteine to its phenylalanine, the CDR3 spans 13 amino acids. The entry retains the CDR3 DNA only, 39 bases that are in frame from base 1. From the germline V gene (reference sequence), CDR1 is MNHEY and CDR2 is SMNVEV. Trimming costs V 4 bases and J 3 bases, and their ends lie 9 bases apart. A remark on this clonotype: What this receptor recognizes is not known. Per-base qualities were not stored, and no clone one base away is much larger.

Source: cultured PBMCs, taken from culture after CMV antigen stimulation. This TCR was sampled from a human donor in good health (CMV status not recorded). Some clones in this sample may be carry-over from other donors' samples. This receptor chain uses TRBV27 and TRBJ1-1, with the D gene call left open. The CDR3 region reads CASSSRRYTEAFF. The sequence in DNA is TGTGCCAGCAGTTCACGACGGTACACTGAAGCTTTCTTT.